This T cell receptor beta chain was obtained from a study of identical twins. A single record per CDR3 protein comes from TCRdb applying MiXCR to the 5' RACE reads. The sample consists of 450,000 to 650,000 distinct CDR3 sequences, 7.5% to 10% of them appearing once. Findings of the study overall: With abundant cord blood beta clonotypes, insertions were fewer; memory repertoires showed no such pattern.

This clonotype was counted a few times. Its antigen is undetermined. This CDR3 has 21 residues. Germline loops: CDR1 DFQATT, CDR2 SNEGSKA (reference sequence). V trimming: 2 bases; J trimming: 0 bases; junction bases outside the gene matches: 17. These records were also assigned to another study, of yellow fever vaccine responses in identical twins. From that study: It has been reported that, in twins, the vaccine T cell response seemed partly convergent and partly personalized.

The chain joins TRBV20-1 to TRBJ2-7; 15 bases agree with TRBD2. The sequenced material came from PBMCs. The TCR comes from a woman younger than 35 in good health. The CDR3 DNA reads as TGCAGTGCTAGATTCATCGCCACCGGGACTAGCGGGAGGCCTAGCTCCTACGAGCAGTACTTC. Protein: CSARFIATGTSGRPSSYEQYF.